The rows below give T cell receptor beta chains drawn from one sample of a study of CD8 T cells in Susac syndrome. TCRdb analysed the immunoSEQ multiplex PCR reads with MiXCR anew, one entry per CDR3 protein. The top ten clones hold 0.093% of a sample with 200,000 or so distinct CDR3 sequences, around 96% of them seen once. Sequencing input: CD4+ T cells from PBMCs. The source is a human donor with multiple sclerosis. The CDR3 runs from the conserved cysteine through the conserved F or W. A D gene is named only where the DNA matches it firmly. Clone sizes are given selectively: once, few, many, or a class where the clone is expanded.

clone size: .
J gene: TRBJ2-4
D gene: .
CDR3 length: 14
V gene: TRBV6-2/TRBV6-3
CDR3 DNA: TGTGCCAGCACTCGGGGGCCAGCCAAAAACATTCAGTACTTC
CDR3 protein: CASTRGPAKNIQYF

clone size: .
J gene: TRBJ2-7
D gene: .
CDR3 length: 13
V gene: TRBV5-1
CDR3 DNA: TGCGCCAGCAGCTCACAGAGCTCCTACGAGCAGTACTTC
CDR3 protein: CASSSQSSYEQYF

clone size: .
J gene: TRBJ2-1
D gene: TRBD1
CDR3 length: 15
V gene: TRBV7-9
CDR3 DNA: TGTGCCAGCAGCTCCGGGACAGCCGGTCACAATGAGCAGTTCTTC
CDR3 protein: CASSSGTAGHNEQFF

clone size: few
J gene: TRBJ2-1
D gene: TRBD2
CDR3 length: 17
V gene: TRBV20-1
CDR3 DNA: TGCAGTGCTCCGGTCCGCGTGACTAGCGGGAGCGGTGATGAGCAGTTCTTC
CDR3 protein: CSAPVRVTSGSGDEQFF

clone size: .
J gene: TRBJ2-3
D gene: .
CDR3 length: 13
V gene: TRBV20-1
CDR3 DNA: TGCAGCTCCCGGGACTTACGCACAGATACGCAGTATTTT
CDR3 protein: CSSRDLRTDTQYF

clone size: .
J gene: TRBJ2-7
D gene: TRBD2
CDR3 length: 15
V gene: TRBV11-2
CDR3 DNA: TGTGCCAGCAGCATACTAGCGGGGGGGCCCGACGAGCAGTACTTC
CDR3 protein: CASSILAGGPDEQYF

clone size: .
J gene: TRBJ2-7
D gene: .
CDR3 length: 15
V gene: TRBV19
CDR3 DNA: TGTGCCAGTAGTATAAACAGGAGGCCGACCTACGAGCAGTACTTC
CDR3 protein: CASSINRRPTYEQYF

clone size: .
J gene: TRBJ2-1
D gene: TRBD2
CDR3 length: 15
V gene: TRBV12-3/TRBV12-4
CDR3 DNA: TGTGCCAGCAGAAGACTAGCGGGCTCCTACAATGAGCAGTTCTTC
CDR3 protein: CASRRLAGSYNEQFF

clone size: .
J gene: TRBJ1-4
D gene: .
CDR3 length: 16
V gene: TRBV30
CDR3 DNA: TGTGCCTGGAGTGGACAGCCTACTCCAACTAATGAAAAACTGTTTTTT
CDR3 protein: CAWSGQPTPTNEKLFF

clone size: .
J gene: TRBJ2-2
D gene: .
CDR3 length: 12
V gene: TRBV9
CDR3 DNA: TGTGCCAGCAGCGTAGGAGTCGGGGAGCTGTTTTTT
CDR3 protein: CASSVGVGELFF

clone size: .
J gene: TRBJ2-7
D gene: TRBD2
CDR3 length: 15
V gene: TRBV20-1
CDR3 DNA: TGCAGTGCTAGCGCGGGACTAGCGGAAACCTACGAGCAGTACTTC
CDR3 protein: CSASAGLAETYEQYF

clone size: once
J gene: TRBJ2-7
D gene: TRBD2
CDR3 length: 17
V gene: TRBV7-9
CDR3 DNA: TGTGCCAGCAGCCGCTGGGGGAGGGCCATAAGCTCCTACGAGCAGTACTTC
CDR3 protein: CASSRWGRAISSYEQYF

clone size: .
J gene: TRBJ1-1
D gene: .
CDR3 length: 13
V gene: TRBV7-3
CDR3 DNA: TGTGCCAGCTCCGGCGGGGGGAACACTGAAGCTTTCTTT
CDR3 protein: CASSGGGNTEAFF

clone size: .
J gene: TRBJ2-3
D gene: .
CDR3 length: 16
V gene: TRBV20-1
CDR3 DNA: TGCAGTGCTAGAGTGGTTGGAGGGACTAGCACAGATACGCAGTATTTT
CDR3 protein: CSARVVGGTSTDTQYF

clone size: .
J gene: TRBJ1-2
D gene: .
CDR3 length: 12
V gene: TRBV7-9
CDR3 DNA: TGTGCCAGCAGCTCAGCACTTCTTGGCTACACCTTC
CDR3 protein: CASSSALLGYTF

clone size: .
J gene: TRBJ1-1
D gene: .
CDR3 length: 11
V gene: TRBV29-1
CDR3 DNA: TGCAGTGGCAGGTGGAACACTGAAGCTTTCTTT
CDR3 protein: CSGRWNTEAFF

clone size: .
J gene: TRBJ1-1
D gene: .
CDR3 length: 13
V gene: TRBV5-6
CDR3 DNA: TGTGCCAGCATTCGAGGGTTGAACACTGAAGCTTTCTTT
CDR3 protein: CASIRGLNTEAFF

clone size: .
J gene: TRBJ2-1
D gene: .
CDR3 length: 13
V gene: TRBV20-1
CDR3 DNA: TGCAGTGCCTTCCCCACAGGGCGCAATGAGCAGTTCTTC
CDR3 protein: CSAFPTGRNEQFF

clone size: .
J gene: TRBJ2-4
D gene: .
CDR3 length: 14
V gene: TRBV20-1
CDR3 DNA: TGCAGTGCTAGTGGGGGTCTAGCCAAAAACATTCAGTACTTC
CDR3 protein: CSASGGLAKNIQYF

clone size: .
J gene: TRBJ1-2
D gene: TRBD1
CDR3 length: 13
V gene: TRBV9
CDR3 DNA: TGTGCCAGCAGCGTAGGGACAGGCTATGGCTACACCTTC
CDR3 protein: CASSVGTGYGYTF

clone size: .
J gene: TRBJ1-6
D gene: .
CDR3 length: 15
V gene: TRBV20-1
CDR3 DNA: TGCAGTGCTAGAGCAAGGGCCGTTGGGAATTCACCCCTCCACTTT
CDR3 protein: CSARARAVGNSPLHF

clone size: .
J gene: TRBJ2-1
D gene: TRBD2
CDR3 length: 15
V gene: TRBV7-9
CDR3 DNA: TGTGCCAGCAGCTTCACTAGCGGGGGGAACAATGAGCAGTTCTTC
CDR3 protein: CASSFTSGGNNEQFF

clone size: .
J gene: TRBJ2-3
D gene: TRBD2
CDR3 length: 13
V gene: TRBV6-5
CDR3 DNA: TGTGCCAGCACTCGGGAGGTTACAGATACGCAGTATTTT
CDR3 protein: CASTREVTDTQYF

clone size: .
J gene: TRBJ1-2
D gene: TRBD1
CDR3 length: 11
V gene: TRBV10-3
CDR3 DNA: TGTGCCATCAGGACAGGGGTAGGCTACACCTTC
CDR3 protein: CAIRTGVGYTF

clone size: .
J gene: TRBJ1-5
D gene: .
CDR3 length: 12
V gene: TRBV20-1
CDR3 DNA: TGCAGTGCTAGGACAGGAGAACAGCCCCAGCATTTT
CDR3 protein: CSARTGEQPQHF

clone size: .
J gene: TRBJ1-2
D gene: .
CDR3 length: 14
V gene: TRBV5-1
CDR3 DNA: TGCGCCAGCAGCTTTTCCCCCGAACCTTGGGGCTACACCTTC
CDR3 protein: CASSFSPEPWGYTF

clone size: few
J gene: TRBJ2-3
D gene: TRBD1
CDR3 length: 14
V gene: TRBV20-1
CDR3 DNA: TGCAGTGCTATCCAGGGGGCTCCCACAGATACGCAGTATTTT
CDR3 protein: CSAIQGAPTDTQYF

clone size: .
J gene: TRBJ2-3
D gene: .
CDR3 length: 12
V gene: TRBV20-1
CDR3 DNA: TGCAGTCCTTTCCGTCGGGATGAGGCGCAGTATTTT
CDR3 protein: CSPFRRDEAQYF

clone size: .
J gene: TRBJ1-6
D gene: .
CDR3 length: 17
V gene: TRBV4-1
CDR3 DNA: TGCGCCAGCAGCCCTGACGGGGACCGGGGTCGTAATTCACCCCTCCACTTT
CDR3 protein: CASSPDGDRGRNSPLHF

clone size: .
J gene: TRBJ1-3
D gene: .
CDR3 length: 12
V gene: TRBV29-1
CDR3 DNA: TGCAGCGTTGAAGACCCTGGAAACACCATATATTTT
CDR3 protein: CSVEDPGNTIYF

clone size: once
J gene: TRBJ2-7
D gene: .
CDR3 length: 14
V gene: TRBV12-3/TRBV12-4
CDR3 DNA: TGTGCCAGCAGTTTAGTGGCCAGCTACTACGAGCAGTACTTC
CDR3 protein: CASSLVASYYEQYF

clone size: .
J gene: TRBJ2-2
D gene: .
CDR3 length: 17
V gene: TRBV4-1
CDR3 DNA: TGCGCCAGCAGCCGGTTTGGCCCGTACCTGAACACCGGGGAGCTGTTTTTT
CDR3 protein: CASSRFGPYLNTGELFF

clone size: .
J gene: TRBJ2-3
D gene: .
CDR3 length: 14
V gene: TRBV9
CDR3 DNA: TGTGCCAGCAGCGTAATTCCTTCCACAGATACGCAGTATTTT
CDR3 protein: CASSVIPSTDTQYF

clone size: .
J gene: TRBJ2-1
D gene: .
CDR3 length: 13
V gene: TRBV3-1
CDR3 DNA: TGTGCCAGCAGCCAAGATTCGGTACGCGAGCAGTTCTTC
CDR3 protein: CASSQDSVREQFF

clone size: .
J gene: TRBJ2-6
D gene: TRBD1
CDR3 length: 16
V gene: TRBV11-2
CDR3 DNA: TGTGCCAGCAGCTTGCAGGGGGCGGGTGGGGCCAACGTCCTGACTTTC
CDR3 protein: CASSLQGAGGANVLTF

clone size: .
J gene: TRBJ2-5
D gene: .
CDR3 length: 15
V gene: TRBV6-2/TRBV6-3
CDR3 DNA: TGTGCCAGCAGTGACCCCTCCGGGAATCAAGAGACCCAGTACTTC
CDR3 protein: CASSDPSGNQETQYF

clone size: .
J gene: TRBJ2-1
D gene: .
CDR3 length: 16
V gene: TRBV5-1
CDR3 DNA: TGCGCCAGCAGCTTGGCTCGGACGAAGGCGTACAATGAGCAGTTCTTC
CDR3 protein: CASSLARTKAYNEQFF

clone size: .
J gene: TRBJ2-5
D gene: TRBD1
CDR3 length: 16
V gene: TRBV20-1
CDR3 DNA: TGCAGTGCTCCGGACAGGGGGAATGAGAATGGAGAGACCCAGTACTTC
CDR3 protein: CSAPDRGNENGETQYF

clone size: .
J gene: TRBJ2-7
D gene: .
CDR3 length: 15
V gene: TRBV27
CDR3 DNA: TGTGCCAGCAGTTTACGCGCGGCGGGGAGAGGCGAGCAGTACTTC
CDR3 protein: CASSLRAAGRGEQYF

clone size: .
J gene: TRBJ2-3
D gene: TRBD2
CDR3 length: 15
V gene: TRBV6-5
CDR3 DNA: TGTGCCAGCAGTTATCGAGCGGGATACCCGGATACGCAGTATTTT
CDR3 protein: CASSYRAGYPDTQYF

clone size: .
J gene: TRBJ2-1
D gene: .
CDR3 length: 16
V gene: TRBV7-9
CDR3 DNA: TGTGCCAGCAGCTTAGGAGGAGGGATCGCCTACAATGAGCAGTTCTTC
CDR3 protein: CASSLGGGIAYNEQFF

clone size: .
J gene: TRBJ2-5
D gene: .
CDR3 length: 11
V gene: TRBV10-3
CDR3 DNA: TGTGCCATCGGTCCTGCGGAGACCCAGTACTTC
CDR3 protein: CAIGPAETQYF

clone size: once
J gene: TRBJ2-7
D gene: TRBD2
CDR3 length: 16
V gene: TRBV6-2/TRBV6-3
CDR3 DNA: TGTGCCAGCAGTGGCGACCGACTAGCGCTCACCTACGAGCAGTACTTC
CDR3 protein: CASSGDRLALTYEQYF

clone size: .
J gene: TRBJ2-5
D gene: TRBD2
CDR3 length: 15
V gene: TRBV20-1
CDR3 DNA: TGCAGTGCTACGGGACTAGCGGGGACCCAAGAGACCCAGTACTTC
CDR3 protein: CSATGLAGTQETQYF

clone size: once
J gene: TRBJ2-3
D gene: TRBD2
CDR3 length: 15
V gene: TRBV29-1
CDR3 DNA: TGCAGCGTCGGTCGGGGGACTAGCGGGACAGATACGCAGTATTTT
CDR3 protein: CSVGRGTSGTDTQYF

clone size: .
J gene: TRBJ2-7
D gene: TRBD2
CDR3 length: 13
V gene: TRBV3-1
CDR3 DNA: TGTGCCAGCAGCCAAGGTTTGGGGGGGGAGCAGTACTTC
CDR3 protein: CASSQGLGGEQYF

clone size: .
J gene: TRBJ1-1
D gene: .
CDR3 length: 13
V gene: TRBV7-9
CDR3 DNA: TGTGCCAGCAGGAAAACGGGGGGCACTGAAGCTTTCTTT
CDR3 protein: CASRKTGGTEAFF

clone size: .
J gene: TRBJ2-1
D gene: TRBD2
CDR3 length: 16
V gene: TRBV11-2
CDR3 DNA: TGTGCCAGCAGCTCGCCCAGGACTAGCGGGAGATATGAGCAGTTCTTC
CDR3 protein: CASSSPRTSGRYEQFF

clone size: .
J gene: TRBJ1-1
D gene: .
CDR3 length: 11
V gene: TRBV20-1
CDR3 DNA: TGCAGTGCTAGGGGGTTCACTGAAGCTTTCTTT
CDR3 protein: CSARGFTEAFF

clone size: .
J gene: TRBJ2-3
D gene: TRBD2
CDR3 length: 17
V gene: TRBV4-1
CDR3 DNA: TGCGCCAGCAGCCAAGAGTTCAAAGCGGGAGGGAAAGATACGCAGTATTTT
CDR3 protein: CASSQEFKAGGKDTQYF

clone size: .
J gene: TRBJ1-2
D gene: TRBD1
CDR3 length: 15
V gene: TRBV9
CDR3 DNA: TGTGCCAGCAGACCGGACAGGGAATGGGATAATGGCTACACCTTC
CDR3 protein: CASRPDREWDNGYTF

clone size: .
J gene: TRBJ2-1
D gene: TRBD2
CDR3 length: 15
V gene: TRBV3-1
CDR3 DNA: TGTGCCAGCAGCCTTAGCGGGGGGGGCTACAATGAGCAGTTCTTC
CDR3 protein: CASSLSGGGYNEQFF

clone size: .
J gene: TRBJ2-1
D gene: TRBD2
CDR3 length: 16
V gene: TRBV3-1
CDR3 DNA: TGTGCCAGCAGCCCCCGGACTAGCGGGAGAGTCAATGAGCAGTTCTTC
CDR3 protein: CASSPRTSGRVNEQFF

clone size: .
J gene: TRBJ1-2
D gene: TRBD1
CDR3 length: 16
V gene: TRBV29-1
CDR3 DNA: TGCAGCGACCGGGACAGGAAACGAAGTACTAACTATGGCTACACCTTC
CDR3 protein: CSDRDRKRSTNYGYTF

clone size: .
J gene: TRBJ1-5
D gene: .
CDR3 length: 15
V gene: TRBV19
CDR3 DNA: TGTGCCAGTAGCACCGGCCTATATAGCAATCAGCCCCAGCATTTT
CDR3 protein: CASSTGLYSNQPQHF